One T cell receptor beta chain is described in this entry. This specimen belongs to a study of PD-L1 blockade in urothelial cancer. Germline V CDR1 and CDR2: SGDLS, YYNGEE. With 0 bases removed from V and 2 bases from J, the gap between germline ends came to 12 bases. The CDR3 covers 15 residues. The method was immunoSEQ multiplex PCR; TCRdb's version includes in-frame clones alone and lacks a portion of them. The table has about 110,000 clones, about 85% seen once. The patients had locally advanced or metastatic urothelial carcinoma. The rearrangement uses TRBV9 and TRBJ2-7, with a possible D match to TRBD1 (5 bases). This specimen was PBMCs, taken around atezolizumab (anti-PD-L1) treatment. The clonotype comes from a man aged 50-59 years with urothelial cancer. The CDR3 protein is CASSVGHGATYEQYF. CDR3 nucleotides: TGTGCCAGCAGCGTAGGCCATGGGGCCACCTACGAGCAGTACTTC.